This T cell receptor beta chain appears in the sequencing data of a study of early T cells in non-severe SARS-CoV-2 infection. Across the study: With bulk RNA from unsorted whole blood as input, sequencing yielded unpaired chains. General study findings and limits: Matching with VDJdb favored anti-spike CD8 responses (missing private and CD4 specificities).

The CDR3 runs 15 residues. Trimming took off 3 bases at V and 0 bases at J, with 12 bases between the two ends. The V gene's germline CDR1 is SEHNR and CDR2 FQNEAQ (reference sequence). Separate cDNA molecules each had unique molecular identifiers attached to them. TCRdb independently ran MiXCR on the 5' RACE reads; one entry per CDR3 protein. The data contain about 70,000 distinct CDR3 sequences, approximately 10% of them seen just once; the ten biggest clones take up 4.7%. On this clonotype: The antigen is not known.

J is TRBJ2-7 and V is TRBV7-9, with a possible D match to TRBD2 (6 bases). Input material: whole blood. The sequence was obtained from an adult who was a healthcare worker with PCR-confirmed SARS-CoV-2 infection or an uninfected control (not recorded which). CDR3 protein: CASSFGGLSSYEQYF. The CDR3 DNA follows: TGTGCCAGCAGCTTCGGGGGACTCAGCTCCTACGAGCAGTACTTC.